The next 21 T cell receptor beta chains were all read from a single sample in a study of blood T cell repertoires in COVID-19. Here immunoSEQ multiplex PCR was the method, and the copy in TCRdb shows in-frame clones only, minus some. This table has about 150,000 clones, more than 65% appearing once. Sequenced material: peripheral blood. Receptors originate from a woman aged 80 or over with active or convalescent COVID-19.

CDR3 region: CASSLDRRGETQYF. The DNA of the CDR3 is TGTGCCAGCAGCTTGGACAGGAGGGGAGAGACCCAGTACTTC. The chain carries TRBV5-4 and TRBJ2-5, with D tentatively TRBD2 (6 bases). With 0 bases removed from V and 4 bases from J, the gap between germline ends came to 10 bases. The CDR3 runs to 14 residues. Per germline, CDR1 SGHNT and CDR2 YYREEE (reference sequence).

The J gene is TRBJ1-5, the V gene TRBV28; no firm D call. V dropped 2 bases and J dropped 2 bases, with 13 bases sitting between them. This CDR3 region has 16 residues. The germline CDR1 and CDR2 sequences are MDHEN and SYDVKM. CDR3 in amino acids: CASSLLIRVGNQPQHF. The CDR3 region has the DNA TGTGCCAGCAGTTTACTAATACGGGTCGGCAATCAGCCCCAGCATTTT.

Only a few counts were recorded for this clone. CDR3 DNA sequence: TGTGCCAGCAGTTTACCAGGTCGCTATGGCTACACCTTC. Its protein is CASSLPGRYGYTF. V is TRBV28 and J is TRBJ1-2; D gene unclear. This CDR3 region has 13 residues. Germline V gene sequence: CDR1 MDHEN, CDR2 SYDVKM. Trimming took 2 bases from V and 4 from J, leaving 8 bases between them.

This chain connects TRBV5-8 to TRBJ2-7; the D gene is possibly TRBD2 (7 bases). Germline lookup yields CDR1 SGHTS and CDR2 YDEGEE. The CDR3 length is 14 residues. V gave up 8 bases and J gave up 0 bases, with 15 bases separating them. CDR3 bases: TGTGCCAGTAGTCGGGGGGCACGCTCCTACGAGCAGTACTTC. Translating it yields CASSRGARSYEQYF.

The chain recombines TRBV13 with TRBJ2-1; 13 nucleotides align to TRBD2. V was pared by 3 bases and J by 4 bases, with 0 bases of the junction left unmatched. Germline V gene lookup returns CDR1 PRHDT and CDR2 FYEKMQ (reference sequence). The CDR3 length is 15 residues. Here the CDR3 DNA reads TGTGCCAGCAGCTTGGGACTAGCGGGATACAATGAGCAGTTCTTC. Translated: CASSLGLAGYNEQFF.

In regard to this clone: Other nucleotide sequences in the sample specify the same CDR3. The chain joins TRBV2 to TRBJ2-6, with TRBD1 as a possible D gene (6 bases). The CDR3 runs 16 residues. V lost 6 bases to trimming and J lost 0 bases, with 12 bases between them. Germline V gene data show CDR1 as SNHLY and CDR2 as FYNNEI. The CDR3 sequence: CASSDRTYSGANVLTF. The CDR3 bases are TGTGCCAGCAGCGACAGGACGTACTCTGGGGCCAACGTCCTGACTTTC.

The chain couples TRBV10-3 to TRBJ2-3, with TRBD2 matching 9 bases. Germline V gene sequence: CDR1 ENHRY, CDR2 SYGVKD. This CDR3 is 18 amino acids long. The J segment lost 2 bases and the V segment lost 4 bases, leaving 13 bases of the junction unmatched. The CDR3 DNA sequence: TGTGCCATCAGTGGGTCGGGTTTCCTAGCGGGAACCACAGATACGCAGTATTTT. It specifies CAISGSGFLAGTTDTQYF.

In this sample, this clone turned up a few times. The chain couples TRBV5-6 to TRBJ2-7; 9 nucleotides align to TRBD1. Losses at the gene ends were 4 bases for V and 4 bases for J; bases not matched to a gene: 6. Germline V lookup: CDR1 SGHDT, CDR2 YYEEEE. The CDR3 extends over 14 amino acids. This CDR3 reads CASSRVGQGYEQYF. The DNA of the CDR3 is TGTGCCAGCAGCCGGGTGGGACAGGGTTACGAGCAGTACTTC.

This chain links TRBV11-1 with TRBJ2-1, with 10 bases fitting TRBD2. Losses at the gene ends were 4 bases for V and 8 bases for J; bases not matched to a gene: 8. Germline assignment: CDR1 SGHAT and CDR2 FQDESV (reference sequence). The CDR3 has 15 amino acids. The CDR3 protein is CASSSTSGITDEQFF. The DNA of the CDR3 is TGTGCCAGCAGCTCCACTAGCGGGATAACGGATGAGCAGTTCTTC.

V usage is TRBV6-6 and J usage is TRBJ2-3, with D maybe TRBD2 (6 bases). The CDR3 is 13 amino acids. Trimming removed 7 bases from V and 2 bases from J, with 10 bases in between. The germline V gene has CDR1 MNHNY and CDR2 SVGAGI (reference sequence). The CDR3 spells CASIRDSTDTQYF. CDR3 DNA: TGTGCCAGCATTCGGGACTCCACAGATACGCAGTATTTT.

The chain employs TRBV10-3 and TRBJ1-1, with D unresolved. The CDR3 is 12 residues long. In germline, CDR1 is ENHRY, CDR2 SYGVKD. Trimming cost V 10 bases and J 6 bases, with 15 bases left between them. CDR3 sequence: CATTGMGAEAFF. The CDR3 DNA is TGTGCCACGACTGGAATGGGAGCTGAAGCTTTCTTT.

This chain connects TRBV6-2 or TRBV6-3 to TRBJ2-7; 8 nucleotides line up with TRBD1. Trimming removed 4 bases from V and 2 bases from J; junction bases left unmatched: 7. The CDR3 spans 15 residues. Germline CDR1 MNHEY, CDR2 SVGEGT. The CDR3 here is CASSSTRRGPYEQYF. CDR3 coding DNA: TGTGCCAGCAGTTCTACCCGCAGGGGGCCCTACGAGCAGTACTTC.

This chain connects TRBV19 to TRBJ2-7; D remains unclear. In germline, CDR1 is LNHDA, CDR2 SQIVND (reference sequence). Trimming took off 2 bases at V and 7 bases at J, with 12 bases between the two ends. This CDR3 region has 13 residues. The chain's CDR3 is CASSIYLDGEQYF. DNA of the CDR3: TGTGCCAGTAGTATATATCTTGACGGGGAGCAGTACTTC.

The chain recombines TRBV9 with TRBJ2-7; D perhaps matches TRBD2 (6 bases). Trimming left V 0 bases short and J 3 bases short, with 10 bases between. This CDR3 spans 14 amino acids. CDR1 is SGDLS and CDR2 is YYNGEE in the germline V gene. CDR3 in DNA: TGTGCCAGCAGCGTAGAGGGAGGAAACTACGAGCAGTACTTC. Its protein is CASSVEGGNYEQYF.

This clone has only a few counts. This chain joins TRBV5-1 and TRBJ1-2, with TRBD1 as a possible D gene (5 bases). CDR1 SGHRS and CDR2 YFSETQ come from the germline V gene. This CDR3 contains 14 residues. V was trimmed by 4 bases and J by 7 bases, leaving 17 bases between them. Written as DNA, the CDR3 is TGCGCCAGCAGCCCGGATCCGCAGGGTGGTGGCTACACCTTC. It yields the protein CASSPDPQGGGYTF.

This clone came up a few times. J is TRBJ2-1 and V is TRBV3-1 (or the pseudogene TRBV3-2); no clear D gene. Trimming took 7 bases from V and 7 from J, leaving 11 bases between them. There are 12 residues in the CDR3. Germline V lookup: CDR1 LGHDT, CDR2 YNNKEL (reference sequence). CDR3 sequence (DNA): TGTGCCAGCACCGGGTCGAGGAATGAGCAGTTCTTC. Its translation: CASTGSRNEQFF.

The chain carries TRBV5-1 and TRBJ2-1; TRBD1 matches at 9 bases. Germline V gene data show CDR1 as SGHRS and CDR2 as YFSETQ. The trim removed 4 bases at V and 8 bases at J, leaving 7 bases unmatched. This CDR3 is built from 14 residues. CDR3 sequence reads: CASSQRGQGYEQFF. CDR3 nucleotides: TGCGCCAGCAGCCAAAGGGGACAGGGATATGAGCAGTTCTTC.

V gene TRBV19 combines with J gene TRBJ2-5; 11 bases are shared with TRBD1. The CDR3 extends over 17 amino acids. Losses at the gene ends were 5 bases for V and 4 bases for J; bases not matched to a gene: 12. Germline V gives CDR1 LNHDA, CDR2 SQIVND (reference sequence). The CDR3 loop is CASSPRGQGDLRETQYF. The CDR3, as DNA: TGTGCCAGTAGTCCACGGGGACAGGGGGACCTAAGAGAGACCCAGTACTTC.

This clone was counted once. The CDR3 DNA is TGTGCCAGCAGCCTCCCTGGCGGGAGGTGGGCAGAGACCCAGTACTTC. It specifies CASSLPGGRWAETQYF. The V call is TRBV5-8, the J call TRBJ2-5; 8 bases agree with TRBD2. CDR3 size: 16 residues. From germline, CDR1 is SGHTS and CDR2 YDEGEE. The J segment lost 4 bases and the V segment lost 4 bases, leaving 12 bases of the junction unmatched.

The rearrangement joins TRBV5-4 to TRBJ2-1; the D gene is possibly TRBD1 (6 bases). CDR3 length: 16 amino acids. V shed 4 bases and J shed 2 bases, with 16 bases lying between them. The germline V gene has CDR1 SGHNT and CDR2 YYREEE (reference sequence). The CDR3 region is CASSGIGGGTYNEQFF. In DNA form, the CDR3 reads TGTGCCAGCAGCGGAATAGGGGGTGGCACCTACAATGAGCAGTTCTTC.

The J gene is TRBJ1-5, the V gene TRBV28; D is possibly TRBD1 (6 bases). The CDR3 has 16 amino acids. Between the trimmed V and J ends, which lost 6 bases and 1 base, there was a span of 16 bases. Germline loops: CDR1 MDHEN, CDR2 SYDVKM. The CDR3 sequence is CASRGWGRGSNQPQHF. CDR3 DNA sequence: TGTGCCAGCAGGGGTTGGGGGCGCGGGAGCAATCAGCCCCAGCATTTT.